The 5 T cell receptor beta chains in this list originate from one sample, sequenced in a study of PD-1 blockade in classical Hodgkin lymphoma. Relapse was seen in all patients after autologous stem cell transplantation, and brentuximab vedotin exposure was variable. Data came from immunoSEQ multiplex PCR; TCRdb stores just in-frame clones and leaves some out. The table includes about 10,000 clones, 70% to 85% detected once. Source: peripheral blood mononuclear cells (PBMCs), taken at baseline. Receptor source: a human donor with classical Hodgkin lymphoma.

The genes are TRBV5-1 and TRBJ2-5, with TRBD1 as a possible D gene (6 bases). The V gene's germline CDR1 is SGHRS and CDR2 YFSETQ. Trimming shortened V by 2 bases and J by 5 bases, and 13 bases separated the two germline ends. The length of the CDR3 is 14 residues. DNA of the CDR3: TGCGCCAGCAGCTTAGGACAGCCAGGGGAGACCCAGTACTTC. The encoded protein is CASSLGQPGETQYF.

The chain has TRBV4-2 and TRBJ1-1; D not resolved. The CDR3 totals 15 residues. The germline gives CDR1 LGHNA, CDR2 YNFKEQ. The germline V and J ends were trimmed by 0 bases and 0 bases, with 8 bases remaining between them. CDR3 sequence: CASSQDRRVNTEAFF. CDR3 nucleotide sequence: TGTGCCAGCAGCCAAGATCGACGGGTGAACACTGAAGCTTTCTTT.

J is TRBJ2-1 and V is TRBV7-2; the D gene is possibly TRBD2 (5 bases). CDR1 is SGHTA and CDR2 is FQGNSA in the germline V gene. V lost 3 bases and J 6 bases, leaving 15 bases between the germline ends. The CDR3 contains 15 residues. CDR3: CASSLDSGVFNEQFF. The CDR3 DNA follows: TGTGCCAGCAGCTTGGATTCCGGGGTATTCAATGAGCAGTTCTTC. Variable domain in full (rest from reference TRBV7-2 and TRBJ2-1): GAGVSQSPSNKVTEKGKDVELRCDPISGHTALYWYRQSLGQGLEFLIYFQGNSAPDKSGLPSDRFSAERTGGSVSTLTIQRTQQEDSAVYLCASSLDSGVFNEQFFGPGTRLTVL.

A word on this clone: Distinct nucleotide sequences in the sample also encode this CDR3. The chain recombines TRBV2 with TRBJ1-1; possibly TRBD1 for D (5 bases). This CDR3 contains 13 residues. Per the germline V gene, CDR1 is SNHLY and CDR2 is FYNNEI. V was cut by 6 bases and J by 3 bases, with 11 bases left in between. The DNA for the CDR3 is TGTGCCAGCAGAGAACAGGAGTACACTGAAGCTTTCTTT. Translated, it gives CASREQEYTEAFF.

V and J are TRBV4-3 and TRBJ2-2; D is tentatively TRBD1 or TRBD2 (5 bases each). This CDR3 region has 17 residues. The V and J ends lost 4 bases and 2 bases respectively, with 17 bases between them. Germline-derived CDR1 and CDR2 are LGHNA and YSLEER. CDR3 DNA sequence: TGCGCCAGCAGCCTTGGACTGGGGCCCAAAAACACCGGGGAGCTGTTTTTT. Its translation: CASSLGLGPKNTGELFF.